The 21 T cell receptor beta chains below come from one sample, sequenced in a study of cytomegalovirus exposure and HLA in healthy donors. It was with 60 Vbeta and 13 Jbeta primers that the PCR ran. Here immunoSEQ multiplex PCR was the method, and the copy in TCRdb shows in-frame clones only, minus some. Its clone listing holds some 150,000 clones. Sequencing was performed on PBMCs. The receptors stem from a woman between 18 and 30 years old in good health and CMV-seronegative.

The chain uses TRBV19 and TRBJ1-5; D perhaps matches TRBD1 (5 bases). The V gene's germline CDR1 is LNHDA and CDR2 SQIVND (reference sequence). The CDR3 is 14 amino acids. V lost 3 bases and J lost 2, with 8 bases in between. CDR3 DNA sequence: TGTGCCAGTAGTATCAGGGCGGGCAATCAGCCCCAGCATTTT. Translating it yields CASSIRAGNQPQHF.

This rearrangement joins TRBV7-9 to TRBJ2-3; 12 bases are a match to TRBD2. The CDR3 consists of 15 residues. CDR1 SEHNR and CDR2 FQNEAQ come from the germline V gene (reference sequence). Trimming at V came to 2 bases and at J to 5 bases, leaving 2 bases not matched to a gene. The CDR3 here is CASSLLAGGGDTQYF. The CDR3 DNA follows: TGTGCCAGCAGCTTACTAGCGGGAGGGGGAGATACGCAGTATTTT. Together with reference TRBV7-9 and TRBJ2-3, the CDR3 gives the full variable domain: DTGVSQNPRHKITKRGQNVTFRCDPISEHNRLYWYRQTLGQGPEFLTYFQNEAQLEKSRLLSDRFSAERPKGSFSTLEIQRTEQGDSAMYLCASSLLAGGGDTQYFGPGTRLTVL.

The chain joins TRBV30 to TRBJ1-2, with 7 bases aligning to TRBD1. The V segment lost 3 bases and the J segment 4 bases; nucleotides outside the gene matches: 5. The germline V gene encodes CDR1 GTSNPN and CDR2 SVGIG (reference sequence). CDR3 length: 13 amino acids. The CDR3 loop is CAWRYRGVYGYTF. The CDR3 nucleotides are TGTGCCTGGAGGTACAGGGGAGTCTATGGCTACACCTTC.

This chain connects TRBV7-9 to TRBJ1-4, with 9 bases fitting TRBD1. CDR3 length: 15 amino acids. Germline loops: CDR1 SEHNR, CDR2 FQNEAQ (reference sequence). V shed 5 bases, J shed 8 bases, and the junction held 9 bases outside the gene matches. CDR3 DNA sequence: TGTGCCAGCAGCCTGGGACAGGGATTACGCGAAAAACTGTTTTTT. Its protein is CASSLGQGLREKLFF. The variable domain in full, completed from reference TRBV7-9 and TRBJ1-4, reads DTGVSQNPRHKITKRGQNVTFRCDPISEHNRLYWYRQTLGQGPEFLTYFQNEAQLEKSRLLSDRFSAERPKGSFSTLEIQRTEQGDSAMYLCASSLGQGLREKLFFGSGTQLSVL.

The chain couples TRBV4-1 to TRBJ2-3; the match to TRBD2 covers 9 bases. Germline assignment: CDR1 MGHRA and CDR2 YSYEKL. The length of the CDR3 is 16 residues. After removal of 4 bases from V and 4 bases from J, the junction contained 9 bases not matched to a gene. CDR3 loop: CASSLVLAGASDTQYF. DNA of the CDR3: TGCGCCAGCAGCCTCGTATTAGCGGGAGCATCAGATACGCAGTATTTT.

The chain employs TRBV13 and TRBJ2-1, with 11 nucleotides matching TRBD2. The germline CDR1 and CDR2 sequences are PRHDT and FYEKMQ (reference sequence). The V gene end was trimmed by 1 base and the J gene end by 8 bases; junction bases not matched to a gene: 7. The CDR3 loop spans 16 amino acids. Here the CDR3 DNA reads TGTGCCAGCAGCTTAGATGGTAGCGGGAGGGCCGATGAGCAGTTCTTC. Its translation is CASSLDGSGRADEQFF. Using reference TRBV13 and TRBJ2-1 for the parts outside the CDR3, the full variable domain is AAGVIQSPRHLIKEKRETATLKCYPIPRHDTVYWYQQGPGQDPQFLISFYEKMQSDKGSIPDRFSAQQFSDYHSELNMSSLELGDSALYFCASSLDGSGRADEQFFGPGTRLTVL.

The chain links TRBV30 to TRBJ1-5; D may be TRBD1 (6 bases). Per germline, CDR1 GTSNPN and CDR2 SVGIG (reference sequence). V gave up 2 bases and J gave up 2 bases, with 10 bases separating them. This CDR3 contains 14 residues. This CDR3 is CAWSFGGGNQPQHF. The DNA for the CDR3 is TGTGCCTGGAGTTTTGGGGGCGGCAATCAGCCCCAGCATTTT.

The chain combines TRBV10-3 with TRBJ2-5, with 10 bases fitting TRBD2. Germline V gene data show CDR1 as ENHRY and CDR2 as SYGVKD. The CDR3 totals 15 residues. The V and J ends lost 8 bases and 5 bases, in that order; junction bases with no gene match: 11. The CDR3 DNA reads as TGTGCCATCGGGTCTAGCGGGAGTTATGCGGAGACCCAGTACTTC. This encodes CAIGSSGSYAETQYF.

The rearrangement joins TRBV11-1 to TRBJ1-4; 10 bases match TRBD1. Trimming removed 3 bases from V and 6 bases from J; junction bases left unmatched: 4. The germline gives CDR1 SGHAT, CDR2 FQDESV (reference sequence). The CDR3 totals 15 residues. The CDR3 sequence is CASSFLGQGYEKLFF. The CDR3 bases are TGTGCCAGCAGCTTCTTGGGACAGGGGTATGAAAAACTGTTTTTT.

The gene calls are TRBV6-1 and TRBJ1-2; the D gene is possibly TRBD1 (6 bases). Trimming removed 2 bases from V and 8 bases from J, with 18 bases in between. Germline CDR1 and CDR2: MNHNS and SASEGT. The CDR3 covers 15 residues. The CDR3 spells CASSESEGPGEGYTF. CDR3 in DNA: TGTGCCAGCAGTGAATCTGAAGGCCCAGGGGAGGGCTACACCTTC.

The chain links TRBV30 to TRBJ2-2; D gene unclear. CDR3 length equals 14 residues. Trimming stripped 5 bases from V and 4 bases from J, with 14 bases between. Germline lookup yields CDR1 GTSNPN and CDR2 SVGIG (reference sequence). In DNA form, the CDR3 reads TGTGCCTGGGACTTATATTCGGGCACCGGGGAGCTGTTTTTT. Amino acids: CAWDLYSGTGELFF.

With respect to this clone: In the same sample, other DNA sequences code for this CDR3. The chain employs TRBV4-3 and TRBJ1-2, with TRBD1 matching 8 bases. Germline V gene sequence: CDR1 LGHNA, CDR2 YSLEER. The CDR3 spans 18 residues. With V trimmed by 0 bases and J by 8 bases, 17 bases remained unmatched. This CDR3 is CASSQDLGSGQGSGGYTF. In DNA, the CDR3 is TGCGCCAGCAGCCAAGATCTCGGGAGCGGACAGGGAAGTGGCGGCTACACCTTC.

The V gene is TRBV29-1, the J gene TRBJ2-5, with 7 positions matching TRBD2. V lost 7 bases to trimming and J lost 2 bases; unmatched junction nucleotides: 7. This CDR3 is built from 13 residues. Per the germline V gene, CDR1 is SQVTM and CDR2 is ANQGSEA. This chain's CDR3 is CSALRDYQETQYF. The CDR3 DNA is TGCAGCGCCCTTCGGGACTATCAAGAGACCCAGTACTTC.

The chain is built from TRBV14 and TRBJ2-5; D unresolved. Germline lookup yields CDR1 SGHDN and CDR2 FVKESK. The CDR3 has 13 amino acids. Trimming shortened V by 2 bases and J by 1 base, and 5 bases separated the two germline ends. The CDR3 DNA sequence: TGTGCCAGCAGCCAAAACTTCCAAGAGACCCAGTACTTC. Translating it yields CASSQNFQETQYF.

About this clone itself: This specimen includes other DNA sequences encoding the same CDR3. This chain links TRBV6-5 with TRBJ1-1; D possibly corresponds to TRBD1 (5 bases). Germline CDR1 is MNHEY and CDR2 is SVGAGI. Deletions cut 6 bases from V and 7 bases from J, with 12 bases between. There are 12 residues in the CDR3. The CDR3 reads CASSSTGGEAFF. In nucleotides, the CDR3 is TGTGCCAGCAGCTCTACGGGGGGTGAAGCTTTCTTT.

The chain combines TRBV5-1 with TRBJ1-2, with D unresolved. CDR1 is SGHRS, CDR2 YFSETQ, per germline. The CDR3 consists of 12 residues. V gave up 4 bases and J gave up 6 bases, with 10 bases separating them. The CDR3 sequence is CASSPNSNGYTF. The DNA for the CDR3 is TGCGCCAGCAGCCCCAACAGTAATGGCTACACCTTC.

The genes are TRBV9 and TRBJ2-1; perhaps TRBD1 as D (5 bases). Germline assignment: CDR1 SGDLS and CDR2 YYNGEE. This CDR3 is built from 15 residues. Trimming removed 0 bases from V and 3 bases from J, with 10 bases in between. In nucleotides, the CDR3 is TGTGCCAGCAGCGTAGGTACAGGTTTCTACAATGAGCAGTTCTTC. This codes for CASSVGTGFYNEQFF.

The chain's CDR3 is CASSLTGQVGGSPLHF. The CDR3 DNA reads TGTGCCAGCAGCTTAACAGGACAGGTGGGGGGATCACCCCTCCACTTT. The gene calls are TRBV7-3 and TRBJ1-6, with TRBD1 matching 7 bases. V lost 0 bases to trimming and J lost 10 bases; unmatched junction nucleotides: 9. From germline, CDR1 is SGHTA and CDR2 FQGTGA. This CDR3 contains 16 residues.

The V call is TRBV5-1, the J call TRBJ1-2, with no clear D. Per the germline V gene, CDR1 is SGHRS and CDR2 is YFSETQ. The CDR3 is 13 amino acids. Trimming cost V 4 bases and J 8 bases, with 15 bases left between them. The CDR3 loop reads CASSKDSAAGYTF. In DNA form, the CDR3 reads TGCGCCAGCAGCAAGGACTCCGCCGCGGGCTACACCTTC.

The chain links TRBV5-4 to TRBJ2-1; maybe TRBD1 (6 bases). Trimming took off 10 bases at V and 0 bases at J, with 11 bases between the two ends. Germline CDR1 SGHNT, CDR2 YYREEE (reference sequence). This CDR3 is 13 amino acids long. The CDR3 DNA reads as TGTGCCTCAAGGGGGAGCTCCTACAATGAGCAGTTCTTC. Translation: CASRGSSYNEQFF.

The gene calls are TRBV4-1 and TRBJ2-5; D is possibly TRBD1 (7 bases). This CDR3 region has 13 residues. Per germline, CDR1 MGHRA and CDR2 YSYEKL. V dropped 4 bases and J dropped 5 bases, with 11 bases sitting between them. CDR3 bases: TGCGCCAGCAGCCTGACAGGGAGGGAGACCCAGTACTTC. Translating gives CASSLTGRETQYF.